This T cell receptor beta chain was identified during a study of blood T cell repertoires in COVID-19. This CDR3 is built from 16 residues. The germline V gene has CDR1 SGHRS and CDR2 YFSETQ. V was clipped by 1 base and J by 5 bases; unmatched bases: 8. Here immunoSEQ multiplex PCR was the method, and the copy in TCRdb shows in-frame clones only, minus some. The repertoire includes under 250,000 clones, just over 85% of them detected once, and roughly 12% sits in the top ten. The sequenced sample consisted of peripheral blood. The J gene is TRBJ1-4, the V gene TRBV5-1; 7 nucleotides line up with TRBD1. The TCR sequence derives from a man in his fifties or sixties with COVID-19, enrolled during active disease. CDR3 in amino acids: CASSLLGDRQNEKLFF. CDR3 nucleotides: TGCGCCAGCAGCTTGTTGGGGGACAGACAAAATGAAAAACTGTTTTTT.